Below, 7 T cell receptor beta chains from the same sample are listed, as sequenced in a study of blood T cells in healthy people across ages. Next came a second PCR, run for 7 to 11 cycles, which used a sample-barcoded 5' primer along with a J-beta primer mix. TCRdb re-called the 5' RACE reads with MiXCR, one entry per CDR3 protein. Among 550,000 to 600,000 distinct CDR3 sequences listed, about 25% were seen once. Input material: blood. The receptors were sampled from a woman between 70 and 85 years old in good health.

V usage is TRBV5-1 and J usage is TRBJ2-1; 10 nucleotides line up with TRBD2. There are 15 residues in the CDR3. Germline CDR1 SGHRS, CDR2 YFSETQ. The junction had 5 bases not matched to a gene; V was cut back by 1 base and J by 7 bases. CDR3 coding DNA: TGCGCCAGCAGCTTGACCAGCGGGGGGGGGAATGAGCAGTTCTTC. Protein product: CASSLTSGGGNEQFF.

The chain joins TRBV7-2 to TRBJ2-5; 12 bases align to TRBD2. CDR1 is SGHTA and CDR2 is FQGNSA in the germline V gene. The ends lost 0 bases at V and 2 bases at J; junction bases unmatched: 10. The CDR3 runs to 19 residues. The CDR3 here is CASSLALRTSGKVQETQYF. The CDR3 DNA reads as TGTGCCAGCAGCTTAGCGCTTAGGACTAGCGGGAAGGTACAAGAGACCCAGTACTTC.

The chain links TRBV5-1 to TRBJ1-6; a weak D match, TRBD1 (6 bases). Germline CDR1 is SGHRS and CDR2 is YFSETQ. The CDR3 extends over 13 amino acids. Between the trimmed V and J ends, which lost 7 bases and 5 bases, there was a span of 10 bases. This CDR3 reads CASGTGNNSPLHF. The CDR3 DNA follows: TGCGCCAGCGGCACAGGGAATAATTCACCCCTCCACTTT.

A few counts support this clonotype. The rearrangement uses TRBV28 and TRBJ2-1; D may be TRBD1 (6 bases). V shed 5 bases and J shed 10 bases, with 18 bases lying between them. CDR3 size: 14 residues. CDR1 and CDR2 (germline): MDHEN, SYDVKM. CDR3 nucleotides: TGTGCCAGCAGTCCGACCGACAGGCGTCGGGAGCAGTTCTTC. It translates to CASSPTDRRREQFF.

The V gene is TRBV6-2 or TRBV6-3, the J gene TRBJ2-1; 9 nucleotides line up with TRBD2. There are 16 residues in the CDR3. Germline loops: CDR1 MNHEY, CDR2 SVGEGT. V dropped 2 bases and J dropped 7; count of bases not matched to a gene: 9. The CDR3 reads CASSYSGGLARNEQFF. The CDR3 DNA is TGTGCCAGCAGTTACAGTGGGGGACTAGCACGAAATGAGCAGTTCTTC.

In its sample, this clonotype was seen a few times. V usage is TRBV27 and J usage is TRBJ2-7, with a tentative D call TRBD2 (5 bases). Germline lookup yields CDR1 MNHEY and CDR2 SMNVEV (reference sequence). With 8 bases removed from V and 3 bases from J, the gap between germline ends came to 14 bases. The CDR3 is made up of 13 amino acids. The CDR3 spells CASSWKGDYEQYF. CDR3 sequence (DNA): TGTGCCAGCTCTTGGAAGGGAGACTACGAGCAGTACTTC.

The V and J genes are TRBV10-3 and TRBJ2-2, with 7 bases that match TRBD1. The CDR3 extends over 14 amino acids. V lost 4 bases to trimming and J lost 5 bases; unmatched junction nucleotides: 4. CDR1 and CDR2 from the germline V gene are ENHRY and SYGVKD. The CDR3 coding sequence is TGTGCCATCAGTGTCGAACAGGGGACCGGGGAGCTGTTTTTT. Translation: CAISVEQGTGELFF.